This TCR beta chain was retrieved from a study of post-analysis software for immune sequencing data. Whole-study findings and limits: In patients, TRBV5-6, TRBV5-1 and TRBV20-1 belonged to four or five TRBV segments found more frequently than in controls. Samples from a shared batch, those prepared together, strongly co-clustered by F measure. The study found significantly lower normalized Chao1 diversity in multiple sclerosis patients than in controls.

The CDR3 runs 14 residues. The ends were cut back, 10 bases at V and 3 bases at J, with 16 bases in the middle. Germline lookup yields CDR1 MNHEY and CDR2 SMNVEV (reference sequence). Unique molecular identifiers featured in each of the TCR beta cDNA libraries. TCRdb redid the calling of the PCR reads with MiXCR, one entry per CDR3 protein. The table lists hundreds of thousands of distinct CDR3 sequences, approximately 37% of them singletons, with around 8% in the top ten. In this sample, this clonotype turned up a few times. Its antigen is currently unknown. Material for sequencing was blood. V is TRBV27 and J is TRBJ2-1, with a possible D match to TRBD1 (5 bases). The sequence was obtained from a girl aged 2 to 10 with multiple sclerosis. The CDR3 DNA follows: TGTGCCACCAAAACAGGTCTCCTCTACAATGAGCAGTTCTTC. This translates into CATKTGLLYNEQFF.